This T cell receptor (beta chain) appears in the sequencing data of a study of shared clonotypes between healthy human individuals. Background on the study: Three CD4 naive, three CD4 memory, two CD8 naive and one CD8 memory plate were used per donor. Study-wide results and limits: Estimated richness was generally greater in naive than memory subsets.

Deep was the level at which the assay was run. The table came from immunoSEQ multiplex PCR; TCRdb's copy has only in-frame clones and leaves some out. Found here are millions of clones, just over 90% of them singletons; the top ten hold 1.5% to 2%. Naive CD8 cells were CD45RO-negative, positively selected for CCR7, excluding terminally differentiated effector memory CD45RA+ cells. CDR3 length: 16 amino acids. J gave up 2 bases and V 4 bases, and 10 bases lay outside the gene matches. Per germline, CDR1 MDHEN and CDR2 SYDVKM. A note on this clone: Antigen specificity is unknown.

This chain links TRBV28 with TRBJ2-7, with 8 bases lining up with TRBD1. Sequencing used naive CD8+ T cells from PBMCs. The receptor's source is a man between 18 and 29 years old in good health. Some clones in this sample may be carry-over from other donors' samples. CDR3 DNA: TGTGCCAGCAGTTGGAACCTGGACAGGGACCCCTACGAGCAGTACTTC. Protein sequence: CASSWNLDRDPYEQYF.